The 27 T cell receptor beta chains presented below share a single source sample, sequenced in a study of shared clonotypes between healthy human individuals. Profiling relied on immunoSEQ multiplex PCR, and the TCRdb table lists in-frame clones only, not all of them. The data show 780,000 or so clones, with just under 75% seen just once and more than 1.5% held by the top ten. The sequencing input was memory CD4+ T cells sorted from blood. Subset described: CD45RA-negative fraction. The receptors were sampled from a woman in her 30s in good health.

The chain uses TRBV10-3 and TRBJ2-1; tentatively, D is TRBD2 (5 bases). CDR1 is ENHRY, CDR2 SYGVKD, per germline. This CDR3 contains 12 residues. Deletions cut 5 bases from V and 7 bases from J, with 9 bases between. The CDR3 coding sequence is TGTGCCATCAGTTTCGAGGGAAATGAGCAGTTCTTC. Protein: CAISFEGNEQFF.

The chain's CDR3 is CASSSRTPLTEQFF. The CDR3, as DNA: TGCGCCAGCAGCTCCCGGACCCCCTTGACTGAGCAGTTCTTC. V and J are TRBV5-1 and TRBJ2-1; D remains unclear. Deletions cut 3 bases from V and 9 bases from J, with 16 bases between. CDR1 and CDR2 (germline): SGHRS, YFSETQ. The CDR3 totals 14 residues.

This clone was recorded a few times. The CDR3 spells CASSEGTSMWRYEQYF. The CDR3, as DNA: TGTGCCAGCAGTGAAGGGACATCTATGTGGAGATACGAGCAGTACTTC. The gene calls are TRBV6-1 and TRBJ2-7; tentatively, D is TRBD1 (5 bases). V dropped 1 base and J dropped 4 bases, with 17 bases sitting between them. Germline V gives CDR1 MNHNS, CDR2 SASEGT. CDR3 length: 16 residues.

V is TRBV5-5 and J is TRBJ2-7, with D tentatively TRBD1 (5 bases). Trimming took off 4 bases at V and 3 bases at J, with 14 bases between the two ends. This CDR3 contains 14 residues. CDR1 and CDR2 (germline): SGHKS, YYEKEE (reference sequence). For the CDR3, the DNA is TGTGCCAGCAGCCCAGCAGGGTATGTCTACGAGCAGTACTTC. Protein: CASSPAGYVYEQYF.

As DNA, the CDR3 is TGTGCCAGCAAGTTGGACTCCTACAATGAGCAGTTCTTC. Protein sequence: CASKLDSYNEQFF. The V call is TRBV6-6, the J call TRBJ2-1; no definite D call. CDR1 is MNHNY, CDR2 SVGAGI, per germline (reference sequence). The CDR3 has 13 amino acids. Trimming took 7 bases from V and 0 from J, leaving 7 bases between them.

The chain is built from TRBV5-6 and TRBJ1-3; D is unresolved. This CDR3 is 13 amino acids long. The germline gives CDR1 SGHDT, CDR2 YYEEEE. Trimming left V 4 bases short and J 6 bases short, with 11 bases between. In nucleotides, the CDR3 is TGTGCCAGCAGCGTGACATTATCAAACACCATATATTTT. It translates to CASSVTLSNTIYF.

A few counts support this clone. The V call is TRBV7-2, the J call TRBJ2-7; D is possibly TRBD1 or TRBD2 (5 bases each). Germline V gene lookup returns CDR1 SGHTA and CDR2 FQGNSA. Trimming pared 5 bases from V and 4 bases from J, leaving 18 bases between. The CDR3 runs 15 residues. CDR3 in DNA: TGTGCCAGCAGCAGACTACCGATGGGGCAGTACGAGCAGTACTTC. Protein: CASSRLPMGQYEQYF.

Written as DNA, the CDR3 is TGTGCCAGCAGCTTGCAGCGCTCCTACGAGCAGTACTTC. It translates to CASSLQRSYEQYF. V usage is TRBV5-5 and J usage is TRBJ2-7; D is undetermined. CDR3 size: 13 residues. Germline V gene sequence: CDR1 SGHKS, CDR2 YYEKEE (reference sequence). The ends were cut back, 1 base at V and 0 bases at J, with 5 bases in the middle.

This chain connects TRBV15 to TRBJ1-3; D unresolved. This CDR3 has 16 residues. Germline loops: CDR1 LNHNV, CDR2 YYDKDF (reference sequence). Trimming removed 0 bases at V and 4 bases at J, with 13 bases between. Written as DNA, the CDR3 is TGTGCCACCAGCAGAGATATGGGTCCGGAAGGAAACACCATATATTTT. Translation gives CATSRDMGPEGNTIYF.

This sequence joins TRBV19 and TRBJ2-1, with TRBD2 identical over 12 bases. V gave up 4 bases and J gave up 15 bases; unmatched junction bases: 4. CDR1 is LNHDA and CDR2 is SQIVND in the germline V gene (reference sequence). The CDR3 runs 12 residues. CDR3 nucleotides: TGTGCCAGTAGTAGACTAGCGGGAGATCGGTTCTTC. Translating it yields CASSRLAGDRFF.

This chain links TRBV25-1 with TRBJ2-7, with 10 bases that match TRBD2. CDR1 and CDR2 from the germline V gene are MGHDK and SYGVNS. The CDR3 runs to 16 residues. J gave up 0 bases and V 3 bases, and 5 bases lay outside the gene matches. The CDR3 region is CASSDVTSGNSYEQYF. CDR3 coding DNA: TGTGCCAGCAGTGACGTAACTAGCGGGAACTCCTACGAGCAGTACTTC.

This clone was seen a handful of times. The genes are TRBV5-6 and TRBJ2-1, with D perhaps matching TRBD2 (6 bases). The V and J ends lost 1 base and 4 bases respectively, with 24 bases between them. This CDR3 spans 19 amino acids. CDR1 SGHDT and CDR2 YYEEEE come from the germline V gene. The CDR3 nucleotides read TGTGCCAGCAGCTTGTTTCGGACTCCCGCAGGACTACCATACAATGAGCAGTTCTTC. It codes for CASSLFRTPAGLPYNEQFF.

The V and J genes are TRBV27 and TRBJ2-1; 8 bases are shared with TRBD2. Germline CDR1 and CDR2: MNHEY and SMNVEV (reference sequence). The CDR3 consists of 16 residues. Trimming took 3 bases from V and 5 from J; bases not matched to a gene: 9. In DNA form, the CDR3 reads TGTGCCAGCAGTTTGCGACAACTAGCGGATAACAATGAGCAGTTCTTC. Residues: CASSLRQLADNNEQFF.

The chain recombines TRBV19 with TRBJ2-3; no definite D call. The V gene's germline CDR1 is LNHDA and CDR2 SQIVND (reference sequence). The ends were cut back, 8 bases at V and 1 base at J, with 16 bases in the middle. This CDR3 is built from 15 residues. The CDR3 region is CASAPGRYRTDTQYF. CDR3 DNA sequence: TGTGCCAGTGCACCTGGGCGGTATCGCACAGATACGCAGTATTTT.

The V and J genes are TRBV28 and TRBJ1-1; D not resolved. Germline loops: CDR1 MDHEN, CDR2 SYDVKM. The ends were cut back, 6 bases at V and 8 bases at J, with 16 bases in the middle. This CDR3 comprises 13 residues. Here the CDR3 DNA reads TGTGCCAGCAGGGACTTCGGACGGACCGAAGCTTTCTTT. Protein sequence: CASRDFGRTEAFF.

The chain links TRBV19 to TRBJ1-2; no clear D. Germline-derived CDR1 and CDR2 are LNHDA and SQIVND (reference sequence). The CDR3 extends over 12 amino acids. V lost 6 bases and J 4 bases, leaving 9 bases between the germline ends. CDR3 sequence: CASRSVGYGYTF. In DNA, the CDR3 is TGTGCCAGTAGGAGTGTTGGCTATGGCTACACCTTC.

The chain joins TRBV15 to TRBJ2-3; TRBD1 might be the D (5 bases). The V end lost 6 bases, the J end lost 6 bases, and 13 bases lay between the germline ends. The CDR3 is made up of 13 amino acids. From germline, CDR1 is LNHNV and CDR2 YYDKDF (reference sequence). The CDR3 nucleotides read TGTGCCACCAGACCAGGGTCGGAGGATACGCAGTATTTT. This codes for CATRPGSEDTQYF.

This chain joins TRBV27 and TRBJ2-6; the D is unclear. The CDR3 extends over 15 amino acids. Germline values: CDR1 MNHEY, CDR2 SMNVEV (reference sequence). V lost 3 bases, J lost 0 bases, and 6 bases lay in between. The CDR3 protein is CASSFKSSGANVLTF. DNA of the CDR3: TGTGCCAGCAGTTTTAAGAGCTCTGGGGCCAACGTCCTGACTTTC.

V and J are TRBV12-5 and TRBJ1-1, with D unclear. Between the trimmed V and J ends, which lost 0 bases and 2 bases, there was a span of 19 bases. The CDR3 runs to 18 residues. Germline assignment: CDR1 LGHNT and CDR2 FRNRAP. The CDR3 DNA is TGTGCTAGTGGTTTGGTACGAATCGGTTCCGGGCCTAACACTGAAGCTTTCTTT. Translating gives CASGLVRIGSGPNTEAFF.

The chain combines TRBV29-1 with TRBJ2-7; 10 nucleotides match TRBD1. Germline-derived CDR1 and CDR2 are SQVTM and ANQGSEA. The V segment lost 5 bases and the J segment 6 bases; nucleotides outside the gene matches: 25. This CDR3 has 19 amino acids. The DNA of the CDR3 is TGCAGCGTTCGAGGGACAGGGGTAACGAGCGGGAGTTTGAAGGTCGAGCAGTACTTC. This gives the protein CSVRGTGVTSGSLKVEQYF.

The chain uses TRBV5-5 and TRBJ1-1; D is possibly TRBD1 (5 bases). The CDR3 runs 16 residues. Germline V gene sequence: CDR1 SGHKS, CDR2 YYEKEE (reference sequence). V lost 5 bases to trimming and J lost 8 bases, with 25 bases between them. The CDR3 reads CASSAAGRSLTVEAFF. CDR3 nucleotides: TGTGCCAGCAGTGCCGCCGGGCGAAGTTTGACAGTAGAAGCTTTCTTT.

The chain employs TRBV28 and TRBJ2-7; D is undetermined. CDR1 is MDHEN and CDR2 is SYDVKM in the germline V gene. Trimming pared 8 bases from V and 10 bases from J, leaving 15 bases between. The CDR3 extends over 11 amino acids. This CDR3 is CASRRKPYQYF. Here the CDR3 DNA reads TGTGCCAGCCGTCGAAAGCCCTACCAGTACTTC.

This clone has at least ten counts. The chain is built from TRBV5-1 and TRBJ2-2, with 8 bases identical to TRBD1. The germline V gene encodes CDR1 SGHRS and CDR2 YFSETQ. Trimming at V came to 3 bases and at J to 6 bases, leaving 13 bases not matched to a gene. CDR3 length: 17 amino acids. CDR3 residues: CASSWRGQETGAGELFF. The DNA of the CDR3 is TGCGCCAGCAGCTGGAGGGGACAGGAGACGGGGGCCGGGGAGCTGTTTTTT.

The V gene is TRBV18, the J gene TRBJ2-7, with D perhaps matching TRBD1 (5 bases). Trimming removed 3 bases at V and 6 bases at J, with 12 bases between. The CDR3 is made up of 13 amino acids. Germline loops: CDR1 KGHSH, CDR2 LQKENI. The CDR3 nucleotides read TGTGCCAGCTCACCGATCAGGGTTGGCGAGCAGTACTTC. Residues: CASSPIRVGEQYF.

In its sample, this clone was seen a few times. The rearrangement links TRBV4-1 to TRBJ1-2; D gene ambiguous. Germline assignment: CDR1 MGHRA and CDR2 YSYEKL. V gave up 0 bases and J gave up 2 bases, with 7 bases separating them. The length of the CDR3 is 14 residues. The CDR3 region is CASSQDYSNYGYTF. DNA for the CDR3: TGCGCCAGCAGCCAAGATTACAGCAACTATGGCTACACCTTC.

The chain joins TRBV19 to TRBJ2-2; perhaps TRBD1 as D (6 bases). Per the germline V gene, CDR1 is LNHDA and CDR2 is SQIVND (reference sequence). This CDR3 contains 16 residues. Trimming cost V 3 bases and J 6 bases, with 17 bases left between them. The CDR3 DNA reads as TGTGCCAGTAGTATTTTAGGACAGTACAGGTCCGGGGAGCTGTTTTTT. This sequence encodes CASSILGQYRSGELFF.

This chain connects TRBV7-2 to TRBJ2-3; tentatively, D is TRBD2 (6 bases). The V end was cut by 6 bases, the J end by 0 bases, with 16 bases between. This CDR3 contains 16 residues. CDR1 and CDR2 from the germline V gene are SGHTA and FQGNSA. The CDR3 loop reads CASSPRLVPSTDTQYF. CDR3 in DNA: TGTGCCAGCAGTCCAAGACTAGTCCCAAGCACAGATACGCAGTATTTT.